This TCR beta chain comes out of a study of blood T cell repertoires in COVID-19. Profiled with immunoSEQ multiplex PCR; TCRdb holds only in-frame clones, not every one. Here the sample spans about 310,000 clones, nearly 90% being singletons. The CDR3 loop spans 14 amino acids. Germline-derived CDR1 and CDR2 are SGHKS and YYEKEE (reference sequence). Trimming took off 0 bases at V and 3 bases at J, with 9 bases between the two ends. The sequence came from a woman aged 40 to 50 with COVID-19, enrolled during active disease. The chain has TRBV5-5 and TRBJ1-1; D might be TRBD1 (5 bases). Sample: peripheral blood. CDR3 DNA sequence: TGTGCCAGCAGCTTGGCCCGGGGGTACACTGAAGCTTTCTTT. This translates into CASSLARGYTEAFF.